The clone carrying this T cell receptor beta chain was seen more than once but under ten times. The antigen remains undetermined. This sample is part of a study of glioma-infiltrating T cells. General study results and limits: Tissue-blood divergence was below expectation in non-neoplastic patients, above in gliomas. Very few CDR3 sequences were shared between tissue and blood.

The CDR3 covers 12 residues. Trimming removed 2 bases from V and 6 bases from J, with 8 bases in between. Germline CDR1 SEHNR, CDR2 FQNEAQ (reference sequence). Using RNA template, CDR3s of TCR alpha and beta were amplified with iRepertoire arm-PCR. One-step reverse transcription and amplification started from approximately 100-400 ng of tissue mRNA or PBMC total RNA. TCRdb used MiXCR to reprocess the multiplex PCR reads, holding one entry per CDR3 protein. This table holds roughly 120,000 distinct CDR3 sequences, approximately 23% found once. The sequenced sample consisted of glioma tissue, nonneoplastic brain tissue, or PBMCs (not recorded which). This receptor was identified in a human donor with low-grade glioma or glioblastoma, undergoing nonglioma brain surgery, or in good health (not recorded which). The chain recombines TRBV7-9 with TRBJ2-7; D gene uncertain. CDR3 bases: TGTGCCAGCAGCTTATTAGGGATCGAGCAGTACTTC. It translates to CASSLLGIEQYF.